This T cell receptor (beta chain) was documented in a study of OX40 agonist ivuxolimab in advanced cancers. About the research overall: Participants averaged about 60 years of age (range roughly 23 to 90) and were around 83% male.

As concerns this clone: The target antigen is unknown.

Excluded were patients having autoimmune disease history or systemic immunosuppression. Germline V CDR1 and CDR2: SGDLS, YYNGEE. Trimming left V 2 bases short and J 1 base short, with 6 bases between. The CDR3 covers 13 residues. The protocol was immunoSEQ multiplex PCR, while the TCRdb copy is restricted to in-frame clones and leaves out a portion. The table has about 93,000 clones, under 95% seen once. The study's findings and limits: Compared with CD4+, CD8+ T cells on average had more expanded clones.

The source of this sequence is an adult with an advanced solid tumor such as melanoma, head and neck, liver or kidney cancer. The chain employs TRBV9 and TRBJ1-2; TRBD1 might be the D (5 bases). The sequencing here drew on CD4+ or CD8+ T cells sorted from blood, taken in a trial of the OX40 agonist ivuxolimab. The CDR3 here is CASSVDSNYGYTF. As DNA, the CDR3 is TGTGCCAGCAGCGTCGACAGTAACTATGGCTACACCTTC.